The entry below describes one T cell receptor beta chain. This sample was taken from a study of blood T cell repertoires in COVID-19. Study-wide background: The study drew acute and convalescent COVID-19 samples from the United States, Italy and Spain. T cells, B-cell-depleted T cells, or PBMCs supplied cDNA or gDNA.

In the authors' methods: Estimates of nucleated cell counts were drawn from the amplification of reference gene primers. Profiling relied on immunoSEQ multiplex PCR, and the TCRdb table lists in-frame clones only, not all of them. That table supplies the V and J calls and clone size; D and trimming were determined from the DNA. The sample gives approximately 150,000 clones, roughly four fifths of which show up once; about 1.6% is in the top ten. From germline, CDR1 is SGHTA and CDR2 FQGTGA. The length of the CDR3 is 16 residues. With 2 bases removed from V and 1 base from J, the gap between germline ends came to 11 bases.

The sequenced sample was peripheral blood. This TCR was sampled from a human donor in a cohort sampled during active COVID-19. V gene TRBV7-3 combines with J gene TRBJ2-2; maybe TRBD2 (5 bases). CDR3 amino acids: CASSLGRSGNTGELFF. The CDR3 region has the DNA TGTGCCAGCAGCTTAGGACGGAGCGGGAACACCGGGGAGCTGTTTTTT. The full variable domain, with the rest looked up from reference TRBV7-3 and TRBJ2-2, is GAGVSQTPSNKVTEKGKYVELRCDPISGHTALYWYRQSLGQGPEFLIYFQGTGAADDSGLPNDRFFAVRPEGSVSTLKIQRTERGDSAVYLCASSLGRSGNTGELFFGEGSRLTVL.